This TCR beta chain is from a study of cytomegalovirus exposure and HLA in healthy donors (dated by TCRdb to between 2016 and 2019). With regard to the full study: The 500 to 700 repertoires of the first cohort and the roughly 120 validation repertoires were produced on the same platform, according to a later analysis. Along with the approximately 670-subject first cohort, a separate validation cohort of over 90 different subjects was used. To predict cytomegalovirus infection status, the study combined high-throughput TCR immunosequencing, statistical association of individual TCRs with disease status, and machine learning. The study aimed to test whether cataloging public T cell receptors could reveal signatures of past pathogen exposure. Broader findings and caveats from the paper: In the study, some 160 TCR beta chains were listed as associated with cytomegalovirus. The authors suggested that the approach could potentially be generalized to other disease states and immunological phenotypes. The classifier was reported to diagnose cytomegalovirus status with high specificity and sensitivity in both the original cohort and the validation cohort. The validation cohort had no HLA typing available for a later analysis, so co-occurrence within that cohort was assessed over all 120 or so repertoires. Most TCR sequences were seen in very few donors, while some public TCRs were found in many individuals. Subsequent analysis determined that TCRs grouped into clusters in the first cohort also showed a tendency toward co-occurrence across the approximately 110 validation repertoires, and roughly 94% of cluster scores exceeded 0. In vitro tests confirmed that a few of the cytomegalovirus-associated TCR beta chains recognize cytomegalovirus antigens.

Libraries were built with the immunoSEQ multiplex PCR assay. From the authors' description of their analysis: To diagnose cytomegalovirus status from the catalog of TCR beta chain sequences, a statistical classification framework was built. Sourced from immuneACCESS, this table was stored by TCRdb with only in-frame sequences that have V and J called. A share of the clones is absent; for the studies checked, an unresolved V gene accounts for under half, and the remainder has no known explanation. From that table come the V and J calls and clone size; the DNA was used to work out D and trimming. This sample is represented by some 76,000 clones; approximately 94% of them were singletons. The ten largest clonotypes hold roughly 3.4% of the sample. Regarding this clone: Its antigen remains unidentified. No per-base quality is available; no much larger clone lies one base away.

In the germline V gene, CDR1 corresponds to SGHTS and CDR2 to YDEGEE. V loses 7 bases at its end and J loses 0 bases; junction bases beyond the gene matches: 9. There are 16 amino acids in the CDR3, from cysteine to phenylalanine inclusive. Only CDR3 DNA is held: 48 bases, read in frame from base 1. The donors were included in the validation cohort of over a hundred subjects, a group kept apart from the approximately 700-subject first cohort. Sequencing was done on a sample of PBMCs. This clonotype was obtained from a woman younger than 35 in good health and CMV-seropositive. The chain uses TRBV5-8 and TRBJ1-4; 7 of the junction bases match TRBD1. The nucleotide sequence reads TGTGCCAGCCCTCACAGGGGTACCGCAACTAATGAAAAACTGTTTTTT. Translated, this is CASPHRGTATNEKLFF. When the CDR3 is completed using the reference TRBV5-8 and TRBJ1-4 genes on either side, the full variable domain is EAGVTQSPTHLIKTRGQQATLRCSPISGHTSVYWYQQALGLGLQFLLWYDEGEERNRGNFPPRFSGRQFPNYSSELNVNALELEDSALYLCASPHRGTATNEKLFFGSGTQLSVL.